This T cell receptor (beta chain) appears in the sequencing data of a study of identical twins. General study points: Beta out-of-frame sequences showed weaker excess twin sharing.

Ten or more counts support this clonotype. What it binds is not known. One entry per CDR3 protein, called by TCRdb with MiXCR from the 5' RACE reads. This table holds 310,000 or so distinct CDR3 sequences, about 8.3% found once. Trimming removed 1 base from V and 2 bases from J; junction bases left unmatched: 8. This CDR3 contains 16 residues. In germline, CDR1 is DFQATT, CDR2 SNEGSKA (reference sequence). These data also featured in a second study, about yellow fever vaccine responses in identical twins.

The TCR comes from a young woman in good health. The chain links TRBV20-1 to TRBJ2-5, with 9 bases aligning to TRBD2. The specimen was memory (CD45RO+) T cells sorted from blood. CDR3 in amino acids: CSARGVAGELQETQYF. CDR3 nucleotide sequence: TGCAGTGCTAGAGGGGTAGCGGGAGAGTTGCAAGAGACCCAGTACTTC.